These 20 T cell receptor beta chains came from one sample sequenced in a study of blood T cell repertoires in COVID-19. The table came from immunoSEQ multiplex PCR; TCRdb's copy has only in-frame clones and leaves some out. Of around 140,000 clones listed, 84% are singletons. Sequencing was performed on peripheral blood. The receptors come from a man in his sixties with active or convalescent COVID-19.

This clone was seen more than once but under ten times. The gene calls are TRBV9 and TRBJ1-6; 9 nucleotides line up with TRBD1. Germline loops: CDR1 SGDLS, CDR2 YYNGEE. CDR3 length: 20 amino acids. J lost 0 bases, V lost 4 bases, and 14 bases had no gene match. CDR3 sequence: CASSSSLRPGQGSYNSPLHF. The CDR3 nucleotides read TGTGCCAGCAGCTCAAGCCTAAGACCGGGACAGGGCTCCTATAATTCACCCCTCCACTTT.

In nucleotides, the CDR3 is TGTGCCACCAGTGACTCGGGGGGGGCGTTTTGTCAGCCCCAGCATTTT. Its translation is CATSDSGGAFCQPQHF. This chain uses TRBV24-1 with TRBJ1-5, with a possible D match to TRBD1 (6 bases). Germline loops: CDR1 KGHDR, CDR2 SFDVKD. The CDR3 runs to 16 residues. V gave up 4 bases and J gave up 6 bases, with 18 bases separating them.

This chain connects TRBV15 to TRBJ2-1, with a weak D call TRBD1 (7 bases). The CDR3 has 15 residues. Germline-derived CDR1 and CDR2 are LNHNV and YYDKDF (reference sequence). Trimming took off 5 bases at V and 4 bases at J, with 15 bases between the two ends. DNA for the CDR3: TGTGCCACCAGCCAGGGGGGCGAGGGATACAATGAGCAGTTCTTC. Encoded protein: CATSQGGEGYNEQFF. Supplemented by reference TRBV15 and TRBJ2-1, the full variable domain reads DAMVIQNPRYQVTQFGKPVTLSCSQTLNHNVMYWYQQKSSQAPKLLFHYYDKDFNNEADTPDNFQSRRPNTSFCFLDIRSPGLGDTAMYLCATSQGGEGYNEQFFGPGTRLTVL.

This rearrangement joins TRBV3-1 (or the pseudogene TRBV3-2) to TRBJ2-7; no definite D call. From germline, CDR1 is LGHDT and CDR2 YNNKEL (reference sequence). There are 15 residues in the CDR3. Between the trimmed V and J ends, which lost 1 base and 0 bases, there was a span of 10 bases. DNA for the CDR3: TGTGCCAGCAGCCAAGTCCCTCTCAGCTCCTACGAGCAGTACTTC. It encodes CASSQVPLSSYEQYF.

The rearrangement joins TRBV5-8 to TRBJ2-4; possible D gene TRBD1, 5 bases. Between the trimmed V and J ends, which lost 0 bases and 0 bases, there was a span of 10 bases. The CDR3 covers 16 residues. From germline, CDR1 is SGHTS and CDR2 YDEGEE. CDR3 amino acids: CASSLGDSIAKNIQYF. In DNA form, the CDR3 reads TGTGCCAGCAGCTTGGGAGACAGCATAGCCAAAAACATTCAGTACTTC.

This chain uses TRBV19 with TRBJ1-1; D may be TRBD1 (5 bases). This CDR3 has 17 residues. V shed 3 bases and J shed 0 bases, with 17 bases lying between them. Germline V gene data show CDR1 as LNHDA and CDR2 as SQIVND (reference sequence). CDR3 in DNA: TGTGCCAGTAGTATCGGTGTCGGGGGACGCATGAACACTGAAGCTTTCTTT. Translating it yields CASSIGVGGRMNTEAFF.

The chain recombines TRBV10-2 with TRBJ2-1, with 9 bases lining up with TRBD2. Trimming at V came to 4 bases and at J to 9 bases, leaving 13 bases not matched to a gene. The germline gives CDR1 WSHSY, CDR2 SAAADI. This CDR3 comprises 16 residues. The chain's CDR3 is CASSALREGLFREQFF. In DNA form, the CDR3 reads TGCGCCAGCAGTGCCTTGCGGGAGGGCCTATTTCGTGAGCAGTTCTTC.

The chain carries TRBV9 and TRBJ1-3, with TRBD1 identical over 10 bases. The CDR3 is 14 amino acids. Germline V gene data show CDR1 as SGDLS and CDR2 as YYNGEE. Germline trimming cut 3 bases from V and 9 bases from J; bases unmatched to any gene: 6. CDR3 residues: CASSAARQGATIYF. In DNA form, the CDR3 reads TGTGCCAGCAGCGCCGCCAGACAGGGGGCCACCATATATTTT.

This clone was counted at least ten times. Within the sample, other DNA sequences also encode this same CDR3. This chain uses TRBV6-6 with TRBJ1-1; D remains unclear. Germline CDR1 is MNHNY and CDR2 is SVGAGI (reference sequence). This CDR3 comprises 11 residues. V lost 8 bases to trimming and J lost 1 base, with 5 bases between them. In nucleotides, the CDR3 is TGTGCCAGCGAGGGGAACACTGAAGCTTTCTTT. Encoded protein: CASEGNTEAFF.

V gene TRBV30 combines with J gene TRBJ1-6; D possibly corresponds to TRBD1 (6 bases). Trimming pared 0 bases from V and 8 bases from J, leaving 8 bases between. CDR1 is GTSNPN and CDR2 is SVGIG in the germline V gene (reference sequence). There are 13 residues in the CDR3. The CDR3 region has the DNA TGTGCCTGGAGTGTGACAGGTTATTCACCCCTCCACTTT. It translates to CAWSVTGYSPLHF.

This clone occurred once. This chain links TRBV24-1 with TRBJ2-1; the match to TRBD1 covers 9 bases. Losses at the gene ends were 4 bases for V and 9 bases for J; bases not matched to a gene: 9. CDR3 length: 15 amino acids. The germline V gene has CDR1 KGHDR and CDR2 SFDVKD. Written as DNA, the CDR3 is TGTGCCACCAGTGACCACACGGGACAGGGCTTTGAGCAGTTCTTC. Protein: CATSDHTGQGFEQFF.

The J gene is TRBJ2-7, the V gene TRBV19; 8 positions match TRBD2. The ends lost 6 bases at V and 8 bases at J; junction bases unmatched: 12. CDR3 length: 14 residues. Germline assignment: CDR1 LNHDA and CDR2 SQIVND (reference sequence). Here the CDR3 DNA reads TGTGCCAGTAGCACACTCGTTAGCGGGACTAAGCAGTACTTC. Translation: CASSTLVSGTKQYF.

V gene TRBV27 combines with J gene TRBJ1-1; 7 bases line up with TRBD1. Germline CDR1 reads MNHEY; CDR2 reads SMNVEV (reference sequence). V was pared by 4 bases and J by 1 base, with 6 bases of the junction left unmatched. The CDR3 consists of 15 residues. The chain's CDR3 is CASSSLTGTNTEAFF. In DNA form, the CDR3 reads TGTGCCAGCAGTTCCTTGACAGGGACGAACACTGAAGCTTTCTTT.

The chain employs TRBV9 and TRBJ1-6; 7 bases match TRBD1. This CDR3 spans 17 amino acids. Germline-derived CDR1 and CDR2 are SGDLS and YYNGEE. V shed 3 bases and J 0 bases; nucleotides not matched to a gene: 6. The CDR3 loop reads CASSDPTGSSYNSPLHF. The CDR3 nucleotides read TGTGCCAGCAGCGACCCGACAGGGAGCTCCTATAATTCACCCCTCCACTTT. The whole variable domain, remainder taken from reference TRBV9 and TRBJ1-6, is DSGVTQTPKHLITATGQRVTLRCSPRSGDLSVYWYQQSLDQGLQFLIQYYNGEERAKGNILERFSAQQFPDLHSELNLSSLELGDSALYFCASSDPTGSSYNSPLHFGNGTRLTVT.

The chain employs TRBV29-1 and TRBJ1-4; the match to TRBD1 covers 11 bases. V was clipped by 4 bases and J by 3 bases; unmatched bases: 7. In germline, CDR1 is SQVTM, CDR2 ANQGSEA. The CDR3 runs to 16 residues. CDR3 in amino acids: CSVAQGQGASNEKLFF. The CDR3 DNA is TGCAGCGTTGCCCAAGGACAGGGGGCTTCTAATGAAAAACTGTTTTTT.

This clone appeared a few times. This sequence joins TRBV6-5 and TRBJ1-5; TRBD1 matches 7 bases. Trimming at V came to 6 bases and at J to 6 bases, leaving 11 bases not matched to a gene. The CDR3 loop spans 15 amino acids. Germline values: CDR1 MNHEY, CDR2 SVGAGI. The CDR3 coding sequence is TGTGCCAGCAGGGTAGACAGGGTCGGTAGTCAGCCCCAGCATTTT. Amino acid sequence: CASRVDRVGSQPQHF.

The J gene is TRBJ2-1, the V gene TRBV3-1 (or the pseudogene TRBV3-2); 7 bases line up with TRBD1. V trimming: 10 bases; J trimming: 9 bases; junction bases outside the gene matches: 12. Germline V gene data show CDR1 as LGHDT and CDR2 as YNNKEL (reference sequence). This CDR3 is built from 13 residues. CDR3: CATRDSPEGEQFF. In DNA form, the CDR3 reads TGTGCCACGAGGGACAGCCCAGAGGGTGAGCAGTTCTTC.

The chain uses TRBV7-2 and TRBJ2-2, with D hard to call. In germline, CDR1 is SGHTA, CDR2 FQGNSA. The CDR3 extends over 14 amino acids. Trimming took 7 bases from V and 1 from J, leaving 10 bases between them. The CDR3 nucleotides read TGTGCCAGCAATAGGCAGCGGAACACCGGGGAGCTGTTTTTT. Translating gives CASNRQRNTGELFF. Combining the CDR3 with reference TRBV7-2 and TRBJ2-2 gives the whole variable domain GAGVSQSPSNKVTEKGKDVELRCDPISGHTALYWYRQSLGQGLEFLIYFQGNSAPDKSGLPSDRFSAERTGGSVSTLTIQRTQQEDSAVYLCASNRQRNTGELFFGEGSRLTVL.

This chain links TRBV11-2 with TRBJ1-2; 7 bases map to TRBD1. V shed 5 bases, J shed 7 bases, and the junction held 7 bases outside the gene matches. Germline V lookup: CDR1 SGHAT, CDR2 FQNNGV. The CDR3 runs 13 residues. This CDR3 is CASSPRDSSGYTF. As DNA, the CDR3 is TGTGCCAGCAGCCCCCGGGACAGTAGTGGCTACACCTTC.

V gene TRBV6-5 combines with J gene TRBJ1-1; 9 bases agree with TRBD1. The germline V gene encodes CDR1 MNHEY and CDR2 SVGAGI. This CDR3 is built from 15 residues. Trimming cost V 8 bases and J 5 bases; bases outside gene matches: 12. CDR3 residues: CASAPGTGLGTEAFF. The CDR3 nucleotides are TGTGCCAGCGCGCCAGGGACAGGGTTGGGTACTGAAGCTTTCTTT.